This is a list of T cell receptor beta chains from one sample in a study of identical twins. TCRdb recomputed calls from the 5' RACE reads with MiXCR, one row per CDR3 protein. The table has 1,800,000 or so distinct CDR3 sequences, about 32% seen once; the top ten hold about 0.27%. Material for sequencing was cord blood. These receptors came from a newborn girl in good health. Each CDR3 is given with its conserved first and last residue. D genes are given only for firm matches. Clone size is not always given. Where it is, it says once, few, many or a class for expanded clones.

TRBJ2-3,16,TRBV10-3,many,-,TGTGCCATCAGTGAAGGGACTGGCTCTAGCACAGATACGCAGTATTTT,CAISEGTGSSTDTQYF
TRBJ2-7,11,TRBV10-3,many,-,TGTGCCATCATGACGAGTGGGGAGCAGTACTTC,CAIMTSGEQYF
TRBJ2-5,14,TRBV20-1,-,TRBD1,TGCAGTGCCCCCTCCGGGACAGGGATCAATGAGCAGTACTTC,CSAPSGTGINEQYF
TRBJ1-5,16,TRBV20-1,few,-,TGCAGTGCTAGACCCAATAGGGGGGGAAGTAAGCAGCCCCAGCATTTT,CSARPNRGGSKQPQHF
TRBJ2-1,15,TRBV20-1,-,TRBD2,TGCAGTGCTAGCCAACTAGCGGGAATCGTGGATGAGCAGTTCTTC,CSASQLAGIVDEQFF
TRBJ2-3,15,TRBV4-2,-,TRBD2,TGTGCCAGCAGCCAATTAGCGGGGGCCGGGGATACGCAGTATTTT,CASSQLAGAGDTQYF
TRBJ1-2,15,TRBV25-1,-,TRBD1,TGTGCCAGCAGTGAATGGGGGACAGCTAACTATGGCTACACCTTC,CASSEWGTANYGYTF
TRBJ2-5,16,TRBV28,-,TRBD2,TGTGCCAGCAGTCCAGCATCTAGCGGAGGGCTGCGGGAGCAGTACTTC,CASSPASSGGLREQYF
TRBJ2-3,17,TRBV6-2/TRBV6-3,-,TRBD2,TGTGCCAGCAGTTACTCGACTAGCGGGGGCCCTTCAGATACGCAGTATTTT,CASSYSTSGGPSDTQYF
TRBJ1-2,13,TRBV18,many,TRBD1,TGCGCCAGCAGTCCGGACAGGGGGCTTGGCTACACCTTC,CASSPDRGLGYTF
TRBJ2-4,14,TRBV13,many,TRBD2,TGTGCCAGCAGCTTAGCTAGCGGGAAAAACATTCAGTACTTC,CASSLASGKNIQYF
TRBJ1-1,12,TRBV29-1,-,-,TGCAGCGTTTCGACAGTGAACACTGAAGCTTTCTTT,CSVSTVNTEAFF